This passage covers 6 T cell receptor beta chains from one sample sequenced in a study of monozygotic twins with cystic fibrosis. Sequenced by immunoSEQ multiplex PCR; TCRdb stores in-frame clones only, minus some. This table has approximately 20,000 clones, about 90% appearing once. Sequencing was carried out using blood. The receptors were sampled from a girl aged 2-9 years with cystic fibrosis.

The V call is TRBV23-1, the J call TRBJ2-2; no definite D call. Being an ORF, TRBV23-1 has a function that is uncertain. This CDR3 contains 15 residues. The ends were cut back, 2 bases at V and 5 bases at J, with 12 bases in the middle. Here the CDR3 reads CASSQNSTRTGELFF. CDR3 in DNA: TGCGCCAGCAGTCAAAACTCCACCCGGACCGGGGAGCTGTTTTTT.

The chain recombines TRBV6-5 with TRBJ1-1; TRBD1 is a possible D gene (5 bases). Germline CDR1 reads MNHEY; CDR2 reads SVGAGI. V was clipped by 2 bases and J by 2 bases, with 6 bases between them. The CDR3 loop spans 13 amino acids. The CDR3, as DNA: TGTGCCAGCAGTTACAGGGGAAACACTGAAGCTTTCTTT. It specifies CASSYRGNTEAFF.

The genes are TRBV7-2 and TRBJ2-2, with D perhaps matching TRBD1 or TRBD2 (5 bases each). This CDR3 contains 17 residues. Per the germline V gene, CDR1 is SGHTA and CDR2 is FQGNSA. Trimming shortened V by 1 base and J by 3 bases, and 15 bases separated the two germline ends. The CDR3 region has the DNA TGTGCCAGCAGCTTAGGTCAAGAGGGGTGGTACACCGGGGAGCTGTTTTTT. Protein product: CASSLGQEGWYTGELFF.

The chain joins TRBV27 to TRBJ1-1; D is uncertain. This CDR3 contains 14 residues. The V gene lost 7 bases and the J gene lost 3 bases, with 15 bases spanning the gap. Germline CDR1 is MNHEY and CDR2 is SMNVEV (reference sequence). The CDR3 bases are TGTGCCAGCACCAAGGGTGGGGTGGACACTGAAGCTTTCTTT. Its protein is CASTKGGVDTEAFF.

This sequence joins TRBV6-1 and TRBJ2-5; 7 bases are a match to TRBD2. This CDR3 region has 13 residues. Looked up from germline, CDR1 is MNHNS and CDR2 is SASEGT. V dropped 8 bases and J dropped 0; count of bases not matched to a gene: 3. The CDR3 sequence: CASPGGYQETQYF. The CDR3 DNA reads TGTGCCAGCCCCGGGGGGTACCAAGAGACCCAGTACTTC.

V usage is TRBV4-3 and J usage is TRBJ1-1; a weak D match, TRBD1 (6 bases). The CDR3 loop spans 14 amino acids. V lost 4 bases and J lost 1, with 10 bases in between. The germline CDR1 and CDR2 sequences are LGHNA and YSLEER. Written as DNA, the CDR3 is TGCGCCAGCAGCCTAACAGGGACGAACACTGAAGCTTTCTTT. It encodes CASSLTGTNTEAFF.